This T cell receptor (beta chain) comes out of a study of low-dose radiotherapy and immunotherapy resistance in tumors. Study at large: With 1 Gy per fraction every two weeks, Cohort 2 accumulated 13 Gy across 26 weeks.

The germline CDR1 and CDR2 sequences are MNHEY and SVGEGT. The CDR3 runs to 14 residues. The junction had 10 bases not matched to a gene; V was cut back by 5 bases and J by 10 bases. TRAV- and TRBV-specific primers, spanning alpha and beta chains, primed first-strand cDNA. The PCR that amplified TCRs ran for around 20 cycles, relying on a constant-region primer and a V-primer adapter. MiXCR, run by TCRdb on the reads, gives a single entry per CDR3 protein. The table lists some 94,000 distinct CDR3 sequences, less than 25% of them singletons. On this clonotype: A far bigger clonotype differs at one base, so this is likely a read error.

Time point given: after trial treatment. Noted treatment: LDRT plus nivolumab, ipilimumab, low-dose cyclophosphamide and aspirin (RACIN trial). The donors' treatment consisted of nivolumab, ipilimumab, aspirin, low-dose cyclophosphamide and low-dose radiotherapy. The chain links TRBV6-2 or TRBV6-3 to TRBJ2-1, with 8 bases identical to TRBD2. This specimen consisted of PBMCs, obtained after low-dose radiotherapy plus immunotherapy. The receptor was derived from a female donor with ovarian cancer. CDR3 loop: CASSKPGGRYEQFF. DNA for the CDR3: TGTGCCAGCAGTAAGCCGGGCGGGAGGTACGAGCAGTTCTTC.